The subject of this entry is one TCR beta chain. The sample originates from a study of T cell responses to AZD1222 COVID-19 vaccine. Study-wide context: The study pooled second doses at about 4 or about 12 weeks.

Trimming shortened V by 0 bases and J by 0 bases, and 13 bases separated the two germline ends. Germline loops: CDR1 SGHRS, CDR2 YFSETQ. The CDR3 is 17 residues long. Sequencing was performed with immunoSEQ multiplex PCR; in TCRdb, only in-frame clones are kept and a portion is missing. The repertoire holds over 100,000 clones, with roughly nine tenths as singletons. This sequence joins TRBV5-1 and TRBJ1-5, with D perhaps matching TRBD1 (5 bases). The specimen was peripheral blood, collected on day 0 of AZD1222 vaccination. The source is an adult in good health. The CDR3 loop reads CASSLVSGSYSNQPQHF. In nucleotides, the CDR3 is TGCGCCAGCAGCTTGGTGTCAGGGTCCTATAGCAATCAGCCCCAGCATTTT.